This T cell receptor beta chain was retrieved from a study of CD8+CD57+ T cells in acquired aplastic anemia. Investigators profiled TCR beta VDJ and CDR3 from genomic DNA template. TCRdb reprocessed the reads with MiXCR, giving one entry per CDR3 protein. The data show roughly 420,000 distinct CDR3 sequences, with 55% to 70% seen just once and 3.5% to 4.5% held by the top ten. For this clonotype: Its antigen is unknown.

Regarding the study as a whole: Fewer than 30 CD8+ CDR3 sequences were shared between patients and controls.

This CDR3 has 14 residues. The V end lost 5 bases, the J end lost 13 bases, and 23 bases lay between the germline ends. In germline, CDR1 is SEHNR, CDR2 FQNEAQ (reference sequence). This sequence originates from a human donor in good health, serving as a control. The sequenced material came from sorted CD4+, CD8+, or CD8+CD57+ T cells (not recorded which) from PBMCs. This chain uses TRBV7-9 with TRBJ1-2, with TRBD1 as a possible D gene (5 bases). The CDR3 nucleotides are TGTGCCAGCAGCGCCATGTCCGGGGGTGGAGACTGCACCTTC. Translation: CASSAMSGGGDCTF.